Described below is a single T cell receptor (beta chain) sequence and its context. As yet, its antigen is unknown. The primer mix had 60 Vbeta and 13 Jbeta primers. Libraries were prepared by immunoSEQ multiplex PCR; TCRdb keeps only in-frame clonotypes and omits some of them. The table records some 150,000 clones, less than 85% of them present only once. This sample stems from a study of cytomegalovirus exposure and HLA in healthy donors. General study findings and limits: Sequencing depth roughly uniform across donors was assumed in presence/absence analyses.

What was sequenced was PBMCs. The receptor was isolated from a woman aged 50 to 65 in good health and CMV-seropositive.

DNA of the CDR3: TGCAGCGCCGGGACAAGCTCCTACGAGCAGTACTTC. Its protein is CSAGTSSYEQYF. This chain uses TRBV29-1 with TRBJ2-7, with a possible D match to TRBD1 (6 bases). Germline V gives CDR1 SQVTM, CDR2 ANQGSEA. With 7 bases removed from V and 0 bases from J, the gap between germline ends came to 10 bases. CDR3 length: 12 residues.